Reported below is one T cell receptor beta chain. Which antigen it targets is not known. Per-nucleotide qualities are absent, and no much larger clonotype sits a single base away. The data belong to a study of shared clonotypes between healthy human individuals (dated by TCRdb to 2018 to 2021). In the study overall: The cohort included a few men and a couple of women between 18 and 49 years of age. Per donor, three plates each were used for CD4 naive and CD4 memory, two for CD8 naive, and one for CD8 memory. Leukapheresis yielded between about 0.85 and 9.5 billion PBMCs per donor. Different laboratories and diverse techniques were used to prepare libraries and sequence TCR repertoires, to increase sequencing depth and limit assay-specific biases. To estimate repertoire size and how much clonotype sharing occurs between individuals, the study deeply sequenced the blood TCR repertoires of a handful of healthy adults.

CD8 naive samples were CD45RO-negative cells positively selected for CCR7, giving a CD45RA+CCR7+ population that excluded TemRA cells. Donors were healthy HIV-negative adults with no recently reported acute infections or vaccinations. All donors were Caucasian adults living in Nashville, Tennessee, USA. Blood was collected by leukapheresis, and PBMCs were isolated by Ficoll-Histopaque density gradient centrifugation and then cryopreserved in liquid nitrogen vapor phase. Purity and quantity of every magnetically sorted T cell population were checked by analytical flow cytometry. From each sorted fraction, genomic DNA was isolated and quantified by UV absorbance on a Nanodrop 2000c. The paper as a whole reports these results and caveats: Sharing across several donors was observed for about 5% of naive CD4, around 3.5% of naive CD8, 2% to 2.5% of memory CD4, and about 0.38% of memory CD8 clonotypes. Because the study included only a small number of donors, the genetic and exposure-history diversity represented was limited. Based on pairwise subsampling, the degree of clonotype sharing among donors was expected to be affected by sequencing depth. Rarefaction of sorted-subset datasets indicated incomplete sequencing despite the large sequencing depth. Higher generation probabilities were observed for clonotypes shared by all four sorted-subset donors than for non-shared clonotypes. Naive subsets generally had larger estimated clonotype richness than memory subsets. Sampling was limited to blood, and TCR repertoires in tissue likely differ from TCR repertoires in blood.

TCR CDR3 regions were amplified from genomic DNA by multiplex PCR using the deep immunoSEQ assay. Extracted genomic DNA from each cell subset was spread evenly across all wells of several immunoSEQ 96-well plates, with each plate serving as a replicate. For sorted subsets, approximately 200 ng of genomic DNA, equivalent to about 30,000 T cell genomes, went into each replicate PCR. The purified libraries were quantified using a Qubit 3.0 fluorometer, sized with a Bioanalyzer 2100, and then quantified again using the KAPA Library Quantification kit. Every immunoSEQ 96-well plate was sequenced on a separate single-read 150-cycle Illumina NextSeq 550 flow cell. The source study handled its data this way. Because the immunoSEQ output held only junctional sequences and lacked quality scores, the filtering could not match the filtering applied to full-length reads. Sequences were annotated with PyIR, a Python wrapper for IgBLAST v1.9, using IMGT germline references to assign V/J genes and CDR3. Reads with weak V/J assignments (E-value above 1e-6), missing CDR3, stop codons, out-of-frame junctions, or ambiguous translated residues were removed. V3J clonotypes were defined as sequences sharing an identical inferred V gene, J gene, and CDR3 amino acid sequence. To compute the percentage overlap between repertoires, the number of shared unique clonotypes was divided by the size of the smaller repertoire. Three approaches were used to assess repertoire richness: RTK rarefaction, the Chao1 estimator, and Recon v2.1 estimates of unobserved clonotypes. Generation probabilities were computed with OLGA for all TCRbeta clonotypes obtained by the gDNA method from several donors. TCRdb provides this immuneACCESS table in a form limited to in-frame rearrangements. Some clones are lacking; in checked studies, under half of them reflect an unresolved V gene, and why the rest are absent is not known. That table is the source of V, J and clone size, and D and trimming were worked out from the DNA. The sample records 550,000 to 650,000 clones, roughly 96% of which are singletons. The leading ten clones occupy roughly 0.12% of the sample.

The sequence was obtained from a woman in her twenties or thirties in good health. Input material: naive CD8+ T cells sorted from blood. Per the publication, the cell subset or site label means: CD45RA+CCR7+.

The DNA sequence is TGTGCCAGCAGCCGGACAAATAACAATGAGCAGTTCTTC. Translated, it gives CASSRTNNNEQFF. The sequence links TRBV11-3 to TRBJ2-1; the best D guess is TRBD1, with 5 bases matching. The germline V gene supplies CDR1 SGHNT and CDR2 YENEEA. There are 13 amino acids in the CDR3, from cysteine to phenylalanine inclusive. Solely the CDR3 DNA is kept, with 39 bases framed from the first base. V was cut back by 5 bases and J by 5 bases, leaving a gap of 10 bases between them.